This T cell receptor (beta chain) was found in a study of blood T cell repertoires in COVID-19 (dated by TCRdb to 2020 to 2021). As for the study more broadly: Samples covering the acute and convalescent phases of COVID-19 were provided by collaborators in the United States, Italy and Spain. The prospective study material was composed of cDNA or gDNA derived from T cells, B-cell-depleted T cells, or PBMCs. Deeply sampled blood TCRbeta repertoires from subjects exposed to, actively infected with, or recovered from COVID-19 were included in the dataset. The repertoires were made available in a free public database intended to serve as a resource for research on the immune response to SARS-CoV-2. The samples were drawn from two sources: the first 160 participants of the ongoing ImmuneRACE study, and over 1,000 subjects contributed by 6 global collaborators. Sample metadata almost always included a de-identified subject ID, COVID-19 status, age in years and sex. Where available, HLA class I and class II types were obtained from metadata supplied by the sample provider rather than from assay-based typing.

The trim is 4 bases for V and 7 bases for J, with a gap of 19 bases between the germline ends. Measured from the cysteine to the phenylalanine, the CDR3 is 15 residues long. This entry keeps only the CDR3 DNA: 45 bases, framed from base 1. The CDR1 and CDR2 encoded by the germline V gene are MDHEN and SYDVKM. One collaborating source in Seattle enrolled patients while the patients were actively infected and followed the patients over time throughout the course of disease. Collaborating institutions collected whole blood in K2EDTA tubes following their own protocols. For TCRbeta analysis, collaborator samples were shipped as frozen whole blood, as isolated PBMCs, or as DNA extracted from either sample type. Comment on this clone: Its specific antigen is unknown. No much larger clonotype is one base removed from it; base qualities were not supplied.

TCRbeta CDR3 regions were amplified from genomic DNA using the immunoSEQ Assay, a bias-controlled multiplex PCR. The original methods were these. Nucleated cell counts per sample were estimated from amplification of reference gene primers within the assay. To quantify the absolute abundance of each unique TCRbeta CDR3 rearrangement, sequence reads were collapsed and filtered. For each sample, productive Simpson clonality was calculated as the square root of Simpson's diversity index across productive rearrangements. Entries here come from immuneACCESS through TCRdb and include only in-frame sequences with V and J called. Some clones fail to appear in such tables; in the studies checked, an unresolved V gene covers under half of the shortfall, and the cause of the remainder is unknown. V and J calls and clone size are those listed in that table; D and trimming were worked out from the DNA. The sample table contains around 330,000 clones; only one count was recorded for approximately 90% of them. The top ten hold 1.5% to 2% of the sample.

Summary of the overall study and its limitations: The amount of clinical and demographic metadata varied by source and participant and was provided uncurated.

Source material: peripheral blood. The receptor was isolated from a woman aged 30 to 39 with COVID-19, enrolled during active disease. The V and J genes are TRBV28 and TRBJ1-2; TRBD1 could be the D gene, as 6 bases match. Here is the DNA: TGTGCCAGCAGTTCGCCCTCGCGGGGGGCGCGTGGCTACACCTTC. It translates as CASSSPSRGARGYTF.